These 30 T cell receptor beta chains came from one sample sequenced in a study of blood T cell repertoires in COVID-19. Method: immunoSEQ multiplex PCR; TCRdb's copy keeps in-frame clones and lacks some. This table holds a few hundred thousand clones, approximately 82% found once. The specimen was peripheral blood. The receptors were sampled from a woman in her late teens or twenties with acute or convalescent COVID-19.

This clone was observed once. The chain links TRBV7-3 to TRBJ2-5, with D maybe TRBD2 (6 bases). Trimming pared 5 bases from V and 2 bases from J, leaving 21 bases between. CDR1 is SGHTA, CDR2 FQGTGA, per germline. CDR3 length equals 17 residues. This CDR3 is CASSRDAGGPIQETQYF. CDR3 DNA sequence: TGTGCCAGCAGCCGCGACGCCGGGGGTCCGATTCAAGAGACCCAGTACTTC.

The rearrangement uses TRBV5-1 and TRBJ2-3; 12 nucleotides match TRBD1. The CDR3 consists of 16 residues. Germline CDR1 and CDR2: SGHRS and YFSETQ. V gave up 1 base and J gave up 6 bases; unmatched junction bases: 6. The CDR3, as DNA: TGCGCCAGCAGCTTGACGGGGACAGGGGGCTCGGATACGCAGTATTTT. Residues: CASSLTGTGGSDTQYF.

This clone was observed a handful of times. The rearrangement uses TRBV20-1 and TRBJ1-1; D might be TRBD1 (5 bases). The CDR3 contains 11 residues. The germline CDR1 and CDR2 sequences are DFQATT and SNEGSKA (reference sequence). V gave up 0 bases and J gave up 8 bases, with 7 bases separating them. The CDR3 region has the DNA TGCAGTGCTAGAGAAGGGGTAGAAGCTTTCTTT. It codes for CSAREGVEAFF.

The gene calls are TRBV27 and TRBJ2-7; D gene uncertain. CDR1 and CDR2 from the germline V gene are MNHEY and SMNVEV (reference sequence). Trimming removed 8 bases from V and 3 bases from J, with 14 bases in between. The CDR3 covers 13 residues. The CDR3 DNA follows: TGTGCCAGCTCCCTACAAGGCGGCTACGAGCAGTACTTC. This codes for CASSLQGGYEQYF.

The chain uses TRBV25-1 and TRBJ2-3; 8 positions agree with TRBD2. V trimming: 4 bases; J trimming: 10 bases; junction bases outside the gene matches: 13. The V gene's germline CDR1 is MGHDK and CDR2 SYGVNS. The CDR3 consists of 15 residues. The CDR3 DNA reads as TGTGCCAGCAGTGCTGATAGCGGGAAATGGGGGGCGCAGTATTTT. Protein: CASSADSGKWGAQYF. Full variable domain (remainder filled in from reference TRBV25-1 and TRBJ2-3): EADIYQTPRYLVIGTGKKITLECSQTMGHDKMYWYQQDPGMELHLIHYSYGVNSTEKGDLSSESTVSRIRTEHFPLTLESARPSHTSQYLCASSADSGKWGAQYFGPGTRLTVL.

This CDR3 is CASSGTSGRADTQYF. The CDR3 DNA reads as TGTGCCAGCAGCGGGACTAGCGGGAGGGCAGATACGCAGTATTTT. The V and J genes are TRBV7-9 and TRBJ2-3; 16 positions agree with TRBD2. J lost 4 bases, V lost 5 bases, and 0 bases had no gene match. This CDR3 is built from 15 residues. Germline assignment: CDR1 SEHNR and CDR2 FQNEAQ (reference sequence). The whole variable domain, filled in from reference TRBV7-9 and TRBJ2-3, reads DTGVSQNPRHKITKRGQNVTFRCDPISEHNRLYWYRQTLGQGPEFLTYFQNEAQLEKSRLLSDRFSAERPKGSFSTLEIQRTEQGDSAMYLCASSGTSGRADTQYFGPGTRLTVL.

The gene calls are TRBV3-1 (or the pseudogene TRBV3-2) and TRBJ2-1, with 16 bases fitting TRBD2. V dropped 4 bases and J dropped 7; count of bases not matched to a gene: 4. The CDR3 has 16 amino acids. Germline CDR1 LGHDT, CDR2 YNNKEL (reference sequence). The CDR3 DNA reads as TGTGCCAGCAGCCCGGGGACTAGCGGGAGGGGAAATGAGCAGTTCTTC. It translates to CASSPGTSGRGNEQFF.

The chain recombines TRBV19 with TRBJ2-1, with D tentatively TRBD2 (5 bases). Trimming left V 7 bases short and J 7 bases short, with 20 bases between. The CDR3 totals 15 residues. CDR1 is LNHDA, CDR2 SQIVND, per germline (reference sequence). CDR3: CASTKGLLDYNEQFF. The CDR3 DNA reads TGTGCCAGTACCAAGGGCCTTCTTGACTATAATGAGCAGTTCTTC. Full variable domain (outside the CDR3, taken from reference TRBV19 and TRBJ2-1): DGGITQSPKYLFRKEGQNVTLSCEQNLNHDAMYWYRQDPGQGLRLIYYSQIVNDFQKGDIAEGYSVSREKKESFPLTVTSAQKNPTAFYLCASTKGLLDYNEQFFGPGTRLTVL.

This chain uses TRBV6-5 with TRBJ2-3; D not resolved. Germline V gene lookup returns CDR1 MNHEY and CDR2 SVGAGI. V was cut by 5 bases and J by 0 bases, with 3 bases left in between. The CDR3 extends over 12 amino acids. This chain's CDR3 is CASSRSTDTQYF. The CDR3 DNA reads as TGTGCCAGCAGTCGGAGCACAGATACGCAGTATTTT.

Concerning this clone: The sample contains more than one DNA sequence encoding this CDR3. The chain combines TRBV5-4 with TRBJ2-1; 7 bases map to TRBD2. CDR3 size: 15 residues. Germline loops: CDR1 SGHNT, CDR2 YYREEE (reference sequence). J was trimmed by 3 bases and V by 1 base; bases with no gene match: 4. For the CDR3, the DNA is TGTGCCAGCAGCTTGACCAGCGGGGACTACAATGAGCAGTTCTTC. Its translation is CASSLTSGDYNEQFF.

The chain couples TRBV11-2 to TRBJ1-4; TRBD1 agrees at 7 bases. CDR1 SGHAT and CDR2 FQNNGV come from the germline V gene. This CDR3 is built from 17 residues. Trimming cost V 1 base and J 7 bases; bases outside gene matches: 12. The CDR3 spells CASSLAKSGTEVEKLFF. The CDR3 DNA follows: TGTGCCAGCAGCTTAGCCAAGTCCGGGACAGAGGTTGAAAAACTGTTTTTT. Full variable domain (remainder filled in from reference TRBV11-2 and TRBJ1-4): EAGVAQSPRYKIIEKRQSVAFWCNPISGHATLYWYQQILGQGPKLLIQFQNNGVVDDSQLPKDRFSAERLKGVDSTLKIQPAKLEDSAVYLCASSLAKSGTEVEKLFFGSGTQLSVL.

The V call is TRBV20-1, the J call TRBJ2-7; 7 bases are shared with TRBD2. The CDR3 is 14 residues long. Germline V lookup: CDR1 DFQATT, CDR2 SNEGSKA (reference sequence). The V and J ends lost 3 bases and 3 bases, in that order; junction bases with no gene match: 8. CDR3 nucleotides: TGCAGTGCTAGTATCCCGGCGGGGGACTACGAGCAGTACTTC. The encoded protein is CSASIPAGDYEQYF.

With respect to this clone: The sample contains more than one DNA sequence encoding this CDR3. J is TRBJ1-2 and V is TRBV3-1 (or the pseudogene TRBV3-2); D may be TRBD1 (5 bases). The germline CDR1 and CDR2 sequences are LGHDT and YNNKEL (reference sequence). Trimming removed 0 bases from V and 7 bases from J, with 12 bases in between. The CDR3 consists of 14 residues. CDR3 in amino acids: CASSQDAGRGGYTF. The CDR3 DNA follows: TGTGCCAGCAGCCAAGATGCGGGGCGGGGTGGCTACACCTTC.

The genes are TRBV6-5 and TRBJ2-7; TRBD2 matches at 12 bases. The CDR3 has 15 residues. V lost 6 bases, J lost 5 bases, and 8 bases stayed unmatched. Germline assignment: CDR1 MNHEY and CDR2 SVGAGI. CDR3 region: CASSPGTSGFDEQYF. CDR3 nucleotide sequence: TGTGCCAGCAGCCCCGGGACTAGCGGGTTCGACGAGCAGTACTTC.

CDR3 nucleotide sequence: TGCGCCAGCAGCCAAGGCGGGGGGGCGGTGGGAAACACCATATATTTT. Protein sequence: CASSQGGGAVGNTIYF. The chain links TRBV4-3 to TRBJ1-3, with D perhaps matching TRBD1 (6 bases). The V gene's germline CDR1 is LGHNA and CDR2 YSLEER. The CDR3 sequence is 16 residues long. With 1 base removed from V and 4 bases from J, the gap between germline ends came to 14 bases.

This clone was observed once. The gene calls are TRBV14 and TRBJ2-7; D uncertain. This CDR3 is 13 amino acids long. CDR1 is SGHDN, CDR2 FVKESK, per germline. Trimming pared 0 bases from V and 12 bases from J, leaving 15 bases between. The CDR3 loop reads CASSQDWSERRYF. The CDR3 region has the DNA TGTGCCAGCAGCCAAGACTGGAGCGAACGGCGGTACTTC.

The V gene is TRBV13, the J gene TRBJ1-1; D might be TRBD1 (5 bases). The germline CDR1 and CDR2 sequences are PRHDT and FYEKMQ (reference sequence). The CDR3 loop spans 14 amino acids. V was cut by 4 bases and J by 4 bases, with 13 bases left in between. The chain's CDR3 is CASSSDRGSTEAFF. CDR3 DNA sequence: TGTGCCAGCAGCTCGGACCGGGGGTCCACTGAAGCTTTCTTT. Supplemented by reference TRBV13 and TRBJ1-1, the full variable domain reads AAGVIQSPRHLIKEKRETATLKCYPIPRHDTVYWYQQGPGQDPQFLISFYEKMQSDKGSIPDRFSAQQFSDYHSELNMSSLELGDSALYFCASSSDRGSTEAFFGQGTRLTVV.

The chain combines TRBV5-4 with TRBJ2-1, with 7 positions matching TRBD1. Germline CDR1 SGHNT, CDR2 YYREEE (reference sequence). The CDR3 is 15 amino acids. V shed 2 bases, J shed 2 bases, and the junction held 4 bases outside the gene matches. CDR3 loop: CASSFLQGTYNEQFF. The DNA for the CDR3 is TGTGCCAGCAGCTTTCTACAGGGGACCTACAATGAGCAGTTCTTC. The variable domain in full, with the rest retrieved from reference TRBV5-4 and TRBJ2-1, is ETGVTQSPTHLIKTRGQQVTLRCSSQSGHNTVSWYQQALGQGPQFIFQYYREEENGRGNFPPRFSGLQFPNYSSELNVNALELDDSALYLCASSFLQGTYNEQFFGPGTRLTVL.

The V and J genes are TRBV9 and TRBJ1-3, with D uncertain. The CDR3 consists of 12 residues. V was pared by 2 bases and J by 4 bases, with 4 bases between. Germline-derived CDR1 and CDR2 are SGDLS and YYNGEE. The CDR3, as DNA: TGTGCCAGCAGCGTGAGCGGAAACACCATATATTTT. Amino acid sequence: CASSVSGNTIYF.

This chain connects TRBV7-2 to TRBJ2-7; TRBD2 matches 11 bases. V shed 5 bases, J shed 3 bases, and the junction held 9 bases outside the gene matches. Germline V CDR1 and CDR2: SGHTA, FQGNSA. This CDR3 has 16 residues. CDR3 bases: TGTGCCAGCAGCGCCGTGGGACTAGCGGAGATCTACGAGCAGTACTTC. Protein product: CASSAVGLAEIYEQYF.

This clone has a single count. The chain has TRBV30 and TRBJ1-5; unclear D gene. Trimming removed 0 bases at V and 5 bases at J, with 8 bases between. Germline lookup yields CDR1 GTSNPN and CDR2 SVGIG (reference sequence). The CDR3 extends over 13 amino acids. The CDR3 reads CAWSVREDQPQHF. The CDR3 DNA is TGTGCCTGGAGTGTACGGGAGGATCAGCCCCAGCATTTT.

The chain employs TRBV12-3 or TRBV12-4 and TRBJ1-1; no clear D. This CDR3 contains 12 residues. The V end was cut by 6 bases, the J end by 0 bases, with 5 bases between. CDR3 in amino acids: CASRLMNTEAFF. The CDR3 DNA reads TGTGCCAGCAGACTAATGAACACTGAAGCTTTCTTT.

The rearrangement uses TRBV13 and TRBJ2-1; D might be TRBD2 (6 bases). V lost 1 base to trimming and J lost 2 bases, with 9 bases between them. Per germline, CDR1 PRHDT and CDR2 FYEKMQ (reference sequence). The CDR3 loop spans 15 amino acids. CDR3 coding DNA: TGTGCCAGCAGCTTAGTCTCGGGGGCCTACAATGAGCAGTTCTTC. This sequence encodes CASSLVSGAYNEQFF.

The chain has TRBV7-2 and TRBJ2-3, with 13 bases lining up with TRBD2. The junction had 8 bases not matched to a gene; V was cut back by 5 bases and J by 9 bases. The CDR3 is 15 amino acids. CDR1 and CDR2 (germline): SGHTA, FQGNSA. The chain's CDR3 is CASSTGLAGASTQYF. DNA for the CDR3: TGTGCCAGCAGCACCGGACTAGCGGGAGCTTCAACGCAGTATTTT.

The gene calls are TRBV18 and TRBJ2-7; TRBD2 agrees at 11 bases. Germline V gene sequence: CDR1 KGHSH, CDR2 LQKENI. The length of the CDR3 is 21 residues. The V segment lost 4 bases and the J segment 0 bases; nucleotides outside the gene matches: 20. CDR3 sequence: CASSLGLVLAGGRSSSYEQYF. DNA of the CDR3: TGTGCCAGCTCACTAGGCCTGGTTCTAGCGGGAGGACGCTCTAGCTCCTACGAGCAGTACTTC.

A few counts support this clone. The chain joins TRBV2 to TRBJ1-1, with 9 bases identical to TRBD1. J lost 3 bases, V lost 4 bases, and 6 bases had no gene match. Germline V gene data show CDR1 as SNHLY and CDR2 as FYNNEI. There are 15 residues in the CDR3. The CDR3 loop is CASSVGTGWDTEAFF. CDR3 DNA sequence: TGTGCCAGCAGTGTCGGGACAGGGTGGGACACTGAAGCTTTCTTT.

J is TRBJ1-1 and V is TRBV6-5, with 12 bases identical to TRBD1. Trimming took 5 bases from V and 6 from J; bases not matched to a gene: 7. This CDR3 has 15 amino acids. CDR1 is MNHEY and CDR2 is SVGAGI in the germline V gene. In nucleotides, the CDR3 is TGTGCCAGCAGTCCTGGGACAGGGGGCCGACCTGAAGCTTTCTTT. This sequence encodes CASSPGTGGRPEAFF.

J is TRBJ2-5 and V is TRBV4-3; D might be TRBD2 (6 bases). Trimming cost V 1 base and J 3 bases, with 9 bases left between them. This CDR3 comprises 14 residues. CDR1 and CDR2 (germline): LGHNA, YSLEER. The CDR3 sequence: CASSQVLAKETQYF. CDR3 bases: TGCGCCAGCAGCCAAGTCCTAGCGAAAGAGACCCAGTACTTC.

The V call is TRBV20-1, the J call TRBJ2-1; 11 bases fit TRBD2. This CDR3 is built from 15 residues. Germline trimming cut 3 bases from V and 7 bases from J; bases unmatched to any gene: 8. In germline, CDR1 is DFQATT, CDR2 SNEGSKA (reference sequence). The CDR3 region has the DNA TGCAGTGCTAGTCAGGGGGCTAGCGGGAGGAATGAGCAGTTCTTC. This translates into CSASQGASGRNEQFF.

In this sample, this clone turned up once. V and J are TRBV18 and TRBJ2-7, with 11 bases identical to TRBD2. V shed 3 bases, J shed 2 bases, and the junction held 12 bases outside the gene matches. CDR1 is KGHSH and CDR2 is LQKENI in the germline V gene. CDR3 length: 18 residues. CDR3 residues: CASSPGPGLAETAYEQYF. In nucleotides, the CDR3 is TGTGCCAGCTCACCCGGGCCGGGACTAGCGGAGACGGCCTACGAGCAGTACTTC.